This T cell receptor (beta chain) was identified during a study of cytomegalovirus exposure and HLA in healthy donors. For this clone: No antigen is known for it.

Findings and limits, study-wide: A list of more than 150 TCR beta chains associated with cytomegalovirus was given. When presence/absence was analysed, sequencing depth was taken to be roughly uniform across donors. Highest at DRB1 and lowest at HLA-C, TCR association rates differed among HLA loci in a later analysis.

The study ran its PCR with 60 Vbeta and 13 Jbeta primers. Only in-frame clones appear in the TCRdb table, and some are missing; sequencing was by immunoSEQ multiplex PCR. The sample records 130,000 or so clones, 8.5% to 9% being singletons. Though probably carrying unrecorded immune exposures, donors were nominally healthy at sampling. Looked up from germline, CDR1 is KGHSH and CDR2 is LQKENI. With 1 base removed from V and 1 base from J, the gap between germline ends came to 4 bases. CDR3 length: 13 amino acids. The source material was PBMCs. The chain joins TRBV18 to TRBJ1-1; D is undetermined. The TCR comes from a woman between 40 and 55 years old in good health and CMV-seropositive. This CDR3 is CASSPRANTEAFF. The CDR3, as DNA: TGTGCCAGCTCACCACGGGCGAACACTGAAGCTTTCTTT.